Below are 3 T cell receptor beta chains sequenced from a single sample in a study of T-cell memory formation after mild COVID-19. MiXCR, applied by TCRdb to the 5' RACE reads, yields one record per CDR3 protein. The table lists about 500,000 distinct CDR3 sequences, roughly 21% of them singletons, with about 12% in the top ten. Sequenced material: PBMCs or a T cell subset sorted from them (not recorded which). These TCRs come from an adult woman who had mild COVID-19 (a few samples of this study predate the infection). Cell type and time point are not known.

The gene calls are TRBV9 and TRBJ1-5; unclear D gene. This CDR3 is built from 14 residues. Looked up from germline, CDR1 is SGDLS and CDR2 is YYNGEE. V was clipped by 0 bases and J by 2 bases, with 6 bases between them. CDR3 loop: CASSVGPRNQPQHF. CDR3 nucleotide sequence: TGTGCCAGCAGCGTAGGCCCCCGCAATCAGCCCCAGCATTTT.

The CDR3 DNA reads as TGCAGTGCTACCAAACCCGGGCGCGAAAAACTGTTTTTT. Protein product: CSATKPGREKLFF. The J gene is TRBJ1-4, the V gene TRBV20-1; D is undetermined. V lost 4 bases to trimming and J lost 8 bases, with 14 bases between them. The CDR3 loop spans 13 amino acids. Looked up from germline, CDR1 is DFQATT and CDR2 is SNEGSKA (reference sequence).

This clonotype occurred many times. The chain joins TRBV7-2 to TRBJ2-7; D not certain. The CDR3 is 14 amino acids. The germline V gene encodes CDR1 SGHTA and CDR2 FQGNSA. Trimming cost V 1 base and J 0 bases, with 7 bases left between them. CDR3 loop: CASSLGRSSYEQYF. DNA of the CDR3: TGTGCCAGCAGCTTAGGGCGTTCCTCCTACGAGCAGTACTTC.